The present TCR beta chain was sequenced within a study of T cell changes during pregnancy in multiple sclerosis. This table comes from immunoSEQ multiplex PCR, and its TCRdb copy is limited to in-frame clones, with some not included. The sample contains 45,000 to 55,000 clones, 92% of which appear only once. Trimming cost V 5 bases and J 0 bases, with 11 bases left between them. Germline V gene sequence: CDR1 MNHEY, CDR2 SVGAGI. This CDR3 is built from 14 residues. V gene TRBV6-5 combines with J gene TRBJ2-7; D might be TRBD2 (6 bases). The sample was peripheral blood, taken after pregnancy. This receptor was taken from a female donor with multiple sclerosis, enrolled in a pregnancy study. The CDR3 DNA is TGTGCCAGCAGTCTGGGAGGAAGCTCCTACGAGCAGTACTTC. It yields the protein CASSLGGSSYEQYF.